The sample holds a few counts of the clone carrying this T cell receptor (beta chain). Its antigen is undetermined. V lost 5 bases and J 4 bases, leaving 12 bases between the germline ends. This CDR3 is built from 13 residues. Germline lookup yields CDR1 MNHEY and CDR2 SVGAGI. Study-wide points: Tumor Treg TCRs overlapped most with tumor naive CD4+ cells.

Semi-nested PCR with Nested Universal Primer A followed constant-region reverse priming of full-length variable regions. TCRdb reanalysed the 5' RACE reads using MiXCR and keeps one entry per CDR3 protein. The data show fewer than 60,000 distinct CDR3 sequences, more than 25% seen once. This chain links TRBV6-5 with TRBJ2-7; D remains ambiguous. Material for sequencing was naive CD4+ T cells sorted from blood. This sample's subset: naive CD4+ T cells, CD4+CD45RA+CD25-. This clonotype was sampled from a female donor with breast cancer. Written as DNA, the CDR3 is TGTGCCAGCAGTGGACCCACAGTATACGAGCAGTACTTC. Encoded protein: CASSGPTVYEQYF.